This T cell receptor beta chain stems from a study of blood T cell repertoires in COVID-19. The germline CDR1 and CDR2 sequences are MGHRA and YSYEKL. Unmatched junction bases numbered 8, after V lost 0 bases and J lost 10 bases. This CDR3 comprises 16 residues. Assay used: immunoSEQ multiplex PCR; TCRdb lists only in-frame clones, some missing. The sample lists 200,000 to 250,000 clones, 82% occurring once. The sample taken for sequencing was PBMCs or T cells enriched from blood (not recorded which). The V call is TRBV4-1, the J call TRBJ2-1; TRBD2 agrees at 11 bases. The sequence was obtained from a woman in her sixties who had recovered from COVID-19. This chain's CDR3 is CASSQDSGGAPREQFF. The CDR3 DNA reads TGCGCCAGCAGCCAAGATAGCGGGGGGGCCCCTCGCGAGCAGTTCTTC.